This is a list of T cell receptor beta chains from one sample in a study of blood T cell dynamics during melanoma immunotherapy. This table comes from immunoSEQ multiplex PCR, and its TCRdb copy is limited to in-frame clones, with some not included. The table shows roughly 16,000 clones, with about 94% occurring only once. Source: effector memory CD8+ T cells from blood, taken from a patient treated with checkpoint blockade. The receptors come from a human donor with melanoma. The CDR3 runs from the conserved cysteine through the conserved F or W. The D gene is left open where the match is weak. Rows give clone size only sometimes, using once, few, many, or a class for an expanded clone.

TRBJ2-7 NA TRBV7-9 NA CASSPELTGYGAVRYEQYF TGTGCCAGCAGCCCCGAACTAACAGGGTATGGAGCGGTCCGCTACGAGCAGTACTTC
TRBJ2-7 TRBD2 TRBV7-6 NA CASSLGREGPPYEQYF TGTGCCAGCAGCTTGGGAAGGGAGGGGCCCCCCTACGAGCAGTACTTC
TRBJ2-1 NA TRBV5-5 NA CASSATVEQFF TGTGCCAGCAGCGCCACGGTTGAGCAGTTCTTC
TRBJ2-7 NA TRBV4-1 NA CASSQANGASYEQYF TGCGCCAGCAGCCAAGCCAACGGGGCTTCCTACGAGCAGTACTTC
TRBJ2-7 TRBD2 TRBV6-1 NA CASSEGDSGGYEQYF TGTGCCAGCAGTGAAGGGGACTCCGGGGGGTACGAGCAGTACTTC
TRBJ1-4 NA TRBV5-1 NA CASSPTTTNEKLFF TGCGCCAGCAGCCCGACAACAACTAATGAAAAACTGTTTTTT
TRBJ2-7 NA TRBV7-9 NA CASSLARSDSYEQYF TGTGCCAGCAGCCTCGCCCGGTCGGACTCCTACGAGCAGTACTTC
TRBJ2-7 NA TRBV5-8 once CASSLVGRGEGDEQYF TGTGCCAGCAGCTTGGTTGGTAGGGGCGAAGGGGACGAGCAGTACTTC
TRBJ2-2 TRBD2 TRBV5-6 NA CASGLAGNTGELFF TGTGCCAGCGGACTAGCGGGAAACACCGGGGAGCTGTTTTTT
TRBJ2-7 NA TRBV4-1 NA CASSQAPGRGEQYF TGCGCCAGCAGCCAGGCCCCTGGGCGAGGAGAGCAGTACTTC
TRBJ1-1 NA TRBV28 NA CASSLLPRALEAFF TGTGCCAGCAGTTTATTGCCCAGGGCCCTTGAAGCTTTCTTT